The T cell receptor delta chain described here comes from a study of gamma-delta T cells after stem cell transplantation. TCRdb re-called clones from the RT-PCR reads using CATT. The sample yields 4,500 to 5,500 delta-chain clones, 9.8% seen once. Trimming cost V 1 base and J 5 bases; bases outside gene matches: 5. Germline V gene sequence: CDR1 GEAIGNYY, CDR2 EKD. CDR3 length equals 15 residues. Sequencing was done on a sample of gamma-delta T cells. The receptor comes from a human donor. It is not recorded whose cells these are; they may come from a transplant donor. V usage is TRDV2 and J usage is TRDJ2; TRDD3 agrees at 8 bases. The CDR3, as DNA: TGTGCCTGTGACACGGCTACTGGGGGTACAGCACAACTCTTCTTT. Translating it yields CACDTATGGTAQLFF.